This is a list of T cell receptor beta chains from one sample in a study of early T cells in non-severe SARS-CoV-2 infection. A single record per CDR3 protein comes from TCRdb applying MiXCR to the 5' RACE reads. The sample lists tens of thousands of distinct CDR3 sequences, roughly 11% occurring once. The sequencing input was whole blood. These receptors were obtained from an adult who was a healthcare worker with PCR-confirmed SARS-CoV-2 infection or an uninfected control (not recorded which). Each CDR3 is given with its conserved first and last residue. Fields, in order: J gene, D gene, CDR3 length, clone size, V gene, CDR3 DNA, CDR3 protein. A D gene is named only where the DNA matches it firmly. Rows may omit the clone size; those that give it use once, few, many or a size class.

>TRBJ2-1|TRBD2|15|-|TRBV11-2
TGTGCCAGCAGCTCGGGACTAGCGGGGGTCAATGAGCAGTTCTTC
CASSSGLAGVNEQFF
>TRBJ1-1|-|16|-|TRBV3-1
TGTGCCAGCAGCCAAGATGGGGCAGGCATGAACACTGAAGCTTTCTTT
CASSQDGAGMNTEAFF
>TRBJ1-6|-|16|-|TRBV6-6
TGTGCCAGCAGTTTGCCCGACAGCTCCCCGAATTCACCCCTCCACTTT
CASSLPDSSPNSPLHF
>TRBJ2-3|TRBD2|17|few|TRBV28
TGTGCCAGCAGTTTGGGGAGCGGGGAGGACAGCACAGATACGCAGTATTTT
CASSLGSGEDSTDTQYF
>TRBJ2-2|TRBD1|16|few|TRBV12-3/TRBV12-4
TGTGCCAGCAGTTTGTCCCGGACAGGGAACACCGGGGAGCTGTTTTTT
CASSLSRTGNTGELFF
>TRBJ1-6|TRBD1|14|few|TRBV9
TGTGCCAGCAGCGTAGCTGGGACAGATTCACCCCTCCACTTT
CASSVAGTDSPLHF
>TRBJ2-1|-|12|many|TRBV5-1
TGCGCCAGCAGCACCCGTCGAAATGAGCAGTTCTTC
CASSTRRNEQFF
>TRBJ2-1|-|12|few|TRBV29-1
TGCAGCGTTGAGGGCTCCTACAATGAGCAGTTCTTC
CSVEGSYNEQFF
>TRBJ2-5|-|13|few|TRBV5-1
TGCGCCAGCAGCTTCGAGGGCCGAGAGACCCAGTACTTC
CASSFEGRETQYF
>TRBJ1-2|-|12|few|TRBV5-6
TGTGCCAGCAGCTTAAGTTCCTATGGCTACACCTTC
CASSLSSYGYTF
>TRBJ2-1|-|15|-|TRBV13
TGTGCCAGCAGCTTAGTAACAAGGGATATGGATGAGCAGTTCTTC
CASSLVTRDMDEQFF
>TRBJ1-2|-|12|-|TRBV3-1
TGTGCCAGCAGCCTCTCCGGGGCCGGTCCCACCTTC
CASSLSGAGPTF
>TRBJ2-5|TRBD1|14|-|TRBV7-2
TGTGCCAGCAGCTCGGACAGGGGATTGGAGACCCAGTACTTC
CASSSDRGLETQYF
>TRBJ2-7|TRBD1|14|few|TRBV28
TGTGCCAGCAGGGGACAGGGGGCGAGGTACGAGCAGTACTTC
CASRGQGARYEQYF
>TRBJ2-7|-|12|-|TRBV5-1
TGCGCCAGCAGCCCACAGGGAGGCGAGCAGTACTTC
CASSPQGGEQYF
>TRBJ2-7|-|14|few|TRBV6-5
TGTGCCAGCAGCCCCGGGCCCTTCTTGGGGGAGCAGTACTTC
CASSPGPFLGEQYF
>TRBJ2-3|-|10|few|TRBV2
TGTGCCGGAACAGCAGATACGCAGTATTTT
CAGTADTQYF
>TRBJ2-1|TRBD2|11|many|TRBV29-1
TGCAGCGTAGAGCGGGAGAGTCCTCAGTTCTTC
CSVERESPQFF
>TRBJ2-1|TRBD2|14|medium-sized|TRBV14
TGTGCCAGCAGCCAAGGACAACTAGCGGGGGTAAGGTTCTTC
CASSQGQLAGVRFF
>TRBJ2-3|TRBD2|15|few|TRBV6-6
TGTGCCAGCAACATGGTTAGCGGGGGGATGAATACGCAGTATTTT
CASNMVSGGMNTQYF
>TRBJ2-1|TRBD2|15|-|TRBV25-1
TGTGCCAGCAGAATAGCGGGGAGCTCCTACAATGAGCAGTTCTTC
CASRIAGSSYNEQFF
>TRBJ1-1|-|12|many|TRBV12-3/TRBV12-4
TGTGCCAGCAGTTTAGCGGTCGGGTGGGCTTTCTTT
CASSLAVGWAFF
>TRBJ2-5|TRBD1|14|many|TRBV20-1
TGCAGTGCTAGAGTTGGACAGGCCCAAGAGACCCAGTACTTC
CSARVGQAQETQYF
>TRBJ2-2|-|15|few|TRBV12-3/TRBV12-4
TGTGCCAGCAGTTCCTTTTTGGCGAACACCGGGGAGCTGTTTTTT
CASSSFLANTGELFF
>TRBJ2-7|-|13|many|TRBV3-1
TGTGCCAGCAGCAGGCCCAGCTCCTACGAGCAGTACTTC
CASSRPSSYEQYF
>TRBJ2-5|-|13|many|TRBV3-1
TGTGCCAGCAGCCAAGATTTAGGAGAGACCCAGTACTTC
CASSQDLGETQYF
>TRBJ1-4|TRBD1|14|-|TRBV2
TGTGCCAGCCTAATGGGACAGGGGATTGAAAAACTGTTTTTT
CASLMGQGIEKLFF
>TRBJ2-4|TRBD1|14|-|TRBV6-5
TGTGCCAGCAGTCAGGGACAGGGACCGAACATTCAGTACTTC
CASSQGQGPNIQYF
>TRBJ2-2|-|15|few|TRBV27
TGTGCCAGCAGTTTTTACCCCCCTAACACCGGGGAGCTGTTTTTT
CASSFYPPNTGELFF
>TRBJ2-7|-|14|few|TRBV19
TGTGCCAGTAGTATGTCCGGCAGTTTCAACGAGCAGTACTTC
CASSMSGSFNEQYF
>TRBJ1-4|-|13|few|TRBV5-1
TGCGCCAGCAGCTTGGACGGGAATGAAAAACTGTTTTTT
CASSLDGNEKLFF